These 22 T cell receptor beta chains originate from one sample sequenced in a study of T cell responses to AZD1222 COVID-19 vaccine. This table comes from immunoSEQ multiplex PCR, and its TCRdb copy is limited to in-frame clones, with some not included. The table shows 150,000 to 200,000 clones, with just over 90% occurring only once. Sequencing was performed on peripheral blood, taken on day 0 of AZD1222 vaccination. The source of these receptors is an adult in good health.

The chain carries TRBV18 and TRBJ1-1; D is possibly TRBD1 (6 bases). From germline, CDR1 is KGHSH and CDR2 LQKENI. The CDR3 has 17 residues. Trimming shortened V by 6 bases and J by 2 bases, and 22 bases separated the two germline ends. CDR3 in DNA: TGTGCCAGCTCCCCATTAGGACAGAAAGTAGGCAACACTGAAGCTTTCTTT. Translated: CASSPLGQKVGNTEAFF. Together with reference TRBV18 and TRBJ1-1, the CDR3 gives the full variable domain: NAGVMQNPRHLVRRRGQEARLRCSPMKGHSHVYWYRQLPEEGLKFMVYLQKENIIDESGMPKERFSAEFPKEGPSILRIQQVVRGDSAAYFCASSPLGQKVGNTEAFFGQGTRLTVV.

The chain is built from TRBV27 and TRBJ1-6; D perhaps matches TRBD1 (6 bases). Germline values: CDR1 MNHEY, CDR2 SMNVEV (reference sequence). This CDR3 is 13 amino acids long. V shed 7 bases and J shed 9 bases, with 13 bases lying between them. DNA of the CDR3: TGTGCCAGCAATCTAGGGGGTGGTTCACCCCTCCACTTT. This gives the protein CASNLGGGSPLHF.

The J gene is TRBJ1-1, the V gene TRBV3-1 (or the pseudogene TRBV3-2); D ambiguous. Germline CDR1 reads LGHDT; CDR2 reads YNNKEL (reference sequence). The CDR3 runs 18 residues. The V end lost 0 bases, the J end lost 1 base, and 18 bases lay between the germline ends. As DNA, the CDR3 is TGTGCCAGCAGCCAAGATCTTCGCCCGCAGGACCAGAACACTGAAGCTTTCTTT. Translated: CASSQDLRPQDQNTEAFF.

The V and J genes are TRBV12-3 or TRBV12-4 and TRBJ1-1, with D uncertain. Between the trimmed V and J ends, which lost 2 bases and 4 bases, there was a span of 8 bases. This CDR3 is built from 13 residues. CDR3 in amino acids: CASSLRTATEAFF. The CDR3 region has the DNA TGTGCCAGCAGTTTAAGAACCGCCACTGAAGCTTTCTTT.

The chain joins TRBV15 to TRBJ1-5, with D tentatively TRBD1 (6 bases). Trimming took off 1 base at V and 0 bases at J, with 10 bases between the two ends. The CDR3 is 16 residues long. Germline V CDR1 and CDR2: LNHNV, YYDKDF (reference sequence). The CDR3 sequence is CATSRGTAYSNQPQHF. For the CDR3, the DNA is TGTGCCACCAGCAGAGGGACAGCTTATAGCAATCAGCCCCAGCATTTT.

CDR3 bases: TGTGCCAGCAGTGAACAGGGGGCTGGTGAAAAACTGTTTTTT. This gives the protein CASSEQGAGEKLFF. The gene calls are TRBV6-1 and TRBJ1-4; 8 bases map to TRBD1. Per germline, CDR1 MNHNS and CDR2 SASEGT. This CDR3 has 14 residues. V lost 2 bases to trimming and J lost 7 bases; unmatched junction nucleotides: 3.

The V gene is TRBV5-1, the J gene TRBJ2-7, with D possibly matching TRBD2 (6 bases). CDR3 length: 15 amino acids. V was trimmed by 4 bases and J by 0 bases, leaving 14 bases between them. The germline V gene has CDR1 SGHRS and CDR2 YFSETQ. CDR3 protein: CASSPKDSGSYEQYF. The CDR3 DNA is TGCGCCAGCAGCCCCAAAGATAGCGGCTCCTACGAGCAGTACTTC.

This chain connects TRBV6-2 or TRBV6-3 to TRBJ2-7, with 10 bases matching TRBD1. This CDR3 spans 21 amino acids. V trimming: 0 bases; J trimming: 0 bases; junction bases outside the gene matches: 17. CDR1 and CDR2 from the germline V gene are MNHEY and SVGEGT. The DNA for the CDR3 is TGTGCCAGCAGTTACTCCCTGACAGGGGGCTTCGCGGGCGCCGCCTCCTACGAGCAGTACTTC. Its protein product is CASSYSLTGGFAGAASYEQYF.

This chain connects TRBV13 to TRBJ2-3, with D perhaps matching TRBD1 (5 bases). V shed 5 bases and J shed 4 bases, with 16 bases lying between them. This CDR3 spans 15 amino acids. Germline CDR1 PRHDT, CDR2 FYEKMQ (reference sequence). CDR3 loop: CASSPKWQGADTQYF. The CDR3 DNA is TGTGCCAGCAGCCCAAAGTGGCAAGGGGCAGATACGCAGTATTTT.

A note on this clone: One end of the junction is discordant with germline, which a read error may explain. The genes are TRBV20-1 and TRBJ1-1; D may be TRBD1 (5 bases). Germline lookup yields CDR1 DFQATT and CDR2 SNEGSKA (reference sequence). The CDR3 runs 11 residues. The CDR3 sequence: CSARGGTVAFF. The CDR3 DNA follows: TGCAGTGCTAGGGGGGGGACTGTAGCTTTCTTT.

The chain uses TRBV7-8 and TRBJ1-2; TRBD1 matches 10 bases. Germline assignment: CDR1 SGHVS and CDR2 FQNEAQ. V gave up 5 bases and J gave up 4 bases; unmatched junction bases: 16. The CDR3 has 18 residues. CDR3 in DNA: TGTGCCAGCAGCCCAACGATGGGACAGGGGCGAGGTATCTATGGCTACACCTTC. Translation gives CASSPTMGQGRGIYGYTF.

The CDR3 DNA sequence: TGCGCCAGCAGACCGGGGGAAGAGACCCAGTACTTC. The encoded protein is CASRPGEETQYF. V usage is TRBV5-1 and J usage is TRBJ2-5; TRBD2 might be the D (6 bases). Between the trimmed V and J ends, which lost 5 bases and 3 bases, there was a span of 8 bases. The CDR3 consists of 12 residues. Germline V gene data show CDR1 as SGHRS and CDR2 as YFSETQ. Full variable domain (outside the CDR3, taken from reference TRBV5-1 and TRBJ2-5): KAGVTQTPRYLIKTRGQQVTLSCSPISGHRSVSWYQQTPGQGLQFLFEYFSETQRNKGNFPGRFSGRQFSNSRSEMNVSTLELGDSALYLCASRPGEETQYFGPGTRLLVL.

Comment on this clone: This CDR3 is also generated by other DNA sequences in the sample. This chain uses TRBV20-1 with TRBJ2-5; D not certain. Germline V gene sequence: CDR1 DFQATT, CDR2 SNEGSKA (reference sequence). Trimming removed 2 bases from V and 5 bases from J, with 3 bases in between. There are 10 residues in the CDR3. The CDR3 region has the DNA TGCAGTGCTAGAAGGGAGACCCAGTACTTC. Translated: CSARRETQYF.

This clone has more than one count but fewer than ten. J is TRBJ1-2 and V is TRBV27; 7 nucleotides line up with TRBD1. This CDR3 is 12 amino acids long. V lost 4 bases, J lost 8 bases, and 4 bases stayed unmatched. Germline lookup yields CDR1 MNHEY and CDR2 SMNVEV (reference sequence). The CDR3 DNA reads TGTGCCAGCAGTTCAGGGGGAAGAGGCTACACCTTC. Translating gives CASSSGGRGYTF.

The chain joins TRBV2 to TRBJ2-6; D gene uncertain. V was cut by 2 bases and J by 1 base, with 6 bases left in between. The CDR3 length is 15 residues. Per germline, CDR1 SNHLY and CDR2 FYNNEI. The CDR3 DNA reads TGTGCCAGCAGTGAAAGGCGGTCTGGGGCCAACGTCCTGACTTTC. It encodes CASSERRSGANVLTF.

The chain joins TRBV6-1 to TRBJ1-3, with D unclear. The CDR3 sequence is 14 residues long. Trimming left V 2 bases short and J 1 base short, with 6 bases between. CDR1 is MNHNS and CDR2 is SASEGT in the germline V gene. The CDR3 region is CASSEYGSGNTIYF. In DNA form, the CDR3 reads TGTGCCAGCAGTGAATACGGATCTGGAAACACCATATATTTT.

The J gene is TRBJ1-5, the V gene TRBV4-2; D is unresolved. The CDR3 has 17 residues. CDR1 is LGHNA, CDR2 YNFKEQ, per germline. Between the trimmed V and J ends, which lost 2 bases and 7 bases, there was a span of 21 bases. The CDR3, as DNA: TGTGCCAGCAGCCAATCTTCTAGGACCTTAGGTCTCCAGCCCCAGCATTTT. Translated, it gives CASSQSSRTLGLQPQHF.

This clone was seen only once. The CDR3 loop reads CASSPGMGGNTIYF. The CDR3 DNA reads as TGTGCCAGCTCCCCCGGGATGGGGGGAAACACCATATATTTT. The rearrangement links TRBV18 to TRBJ1-3; D not certain. V was cut by 6 bases and J by 4 bases, with 13 bases left in between. The germline CDR1 and CDR2 sequences are KGHSH and LQKENI. The CDR3 runs to 14 residues. Full variable domain (outside the CDR3, taken from reference TRBV18 and TRBJ1-3): NAGVMQNPRHLVRRRGQEARLRCSPMKGHSHVYWYRQLPEEGLKFMVYLQKENIIDESGMPKERFSAEFPKEGPSILRIQQVVRGDSAAYFCASSPGMGGNTIYFGEGSWLTVV.

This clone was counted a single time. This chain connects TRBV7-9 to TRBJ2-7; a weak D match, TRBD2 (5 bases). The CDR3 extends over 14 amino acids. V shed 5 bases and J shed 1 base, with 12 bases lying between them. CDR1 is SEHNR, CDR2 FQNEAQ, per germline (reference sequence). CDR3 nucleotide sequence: TGTGCCAGCAGCCCAGGAGGTTTTTCCTACGAGCAGTACTTC. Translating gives CASSPGGFSYEQYF. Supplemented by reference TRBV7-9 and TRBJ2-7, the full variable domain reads DTGVSQNPRHKITKRGQNVTFRCDPISEHNRLYWYRQTLGQGPEFLTYFQNEAQLEKSRLLSDRFSAERPKGSFSTLEIQRTEQGDSAMYLCASSPGGFSYEQYFGPGTRLTVT.

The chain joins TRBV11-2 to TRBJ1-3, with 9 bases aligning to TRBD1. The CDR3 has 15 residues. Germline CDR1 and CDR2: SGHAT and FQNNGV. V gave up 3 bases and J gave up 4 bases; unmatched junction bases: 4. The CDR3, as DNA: TGTGCCAGCAGCTTCGGGACAGGGCTCGGAAACACCATATATTTT. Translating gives CASSFGTGLGNTIYF. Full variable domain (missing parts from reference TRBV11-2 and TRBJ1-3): EAGVAQSPRYKIIEKRQSVAFWCNPISGHATLYWYQQILGQGPKLLIQFQNNGVVDDSQLPKDRFSAERLKGVDSTLKIQPAKLEDSAVYLCASSFGTGLGNTIYFGEGSWLTVV.

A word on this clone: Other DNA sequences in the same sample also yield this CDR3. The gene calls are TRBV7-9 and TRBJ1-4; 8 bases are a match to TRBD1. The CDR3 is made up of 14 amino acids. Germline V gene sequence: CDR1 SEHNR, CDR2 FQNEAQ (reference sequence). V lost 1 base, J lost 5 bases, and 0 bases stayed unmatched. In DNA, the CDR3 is TGTGCCAGCAGCTTAGGACAGGGGAATGAAAAACTGTTTTTT. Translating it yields CASSLGQGNEKLFF.

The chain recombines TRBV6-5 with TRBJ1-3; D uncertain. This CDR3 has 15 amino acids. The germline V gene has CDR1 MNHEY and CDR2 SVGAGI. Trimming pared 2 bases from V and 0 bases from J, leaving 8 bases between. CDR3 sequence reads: CASSYDTSSGNTIYF. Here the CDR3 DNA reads TGTGCCAGCAGTTACGACACTTCCTCTGGAAACACCATATATTTT.